This T cell receptor beta chain derives from a study of shared clonotypes between healthy human individuals. Findings and caveats of the study: Only a few donors were included, so the genetic and exposure-history diversity represented was limited.

Assay execution took place at the deep level. In replicate PCRs of sorted subsets, roughly 200 ng DNA, approximately 32,000 T cell genomes, was used. Generated by immunoSEQ multiplex PCR, the TCRdb table keeps only in-frame clones and is missing some. The table lists around 1.4 million clones, about 98.5% of them singletons. Comment on this clone: Its antigen is unidentified.

Germline CDR1 reads SQVTM; CDR2 reads ANQGSEA. The CDR3 spans 12 residues. Trimming shortened V by 5 bases and J by 0 bases, and 5 bases separated the two germline ends. This sequence originates from a man in his thirties or forties in good health. The gene calls are TRBV29-1 and TRBJ2-4; D gene ambiguous. Material for sequencing was naive CD4+ T cells sorted from blood. Subset specified: CD45RA+ positively selected. CDR3 in DNA: TGCAGCGTTAACACAGCCAAAAACATTCAGTACTTC. Translation: CSVNTAKNIQYF.